This TCR beta chain was recorded in a study of blood T cell repertoires in COVID-19. On the study more broadly: Material from acute and convalescent COVID-19 was sourced from the United States, Italy and Spain. Sample material is recorded as cDNA or gDNA derived from T cells, B-cell-depleted T cells, or PBMCs.

The V end lost 3 bases, the J end lost 4 bases, and 25 bases lay between the germline ends. The CDR3 runs to 19 residues. Germline V CDR1 and CDR2: MDHEN, SYDVKM. TCRdb's copy holds only in-frame clones and misses some; the assay was immunoSEQ multiplex PCR. This sample has about 94,000 clones, with about four fifths found just once. Input material: peripheral blood. The chain carries TRBV28 and TRBJ1-3; D might be TRBD1 (6 bases). The origin of this receptor is a human donor in a cohort sampled during active COVID-19. CDR3 loop: CASSLEGGGGQGPGNTIYF. As DNA, the CDR3 is TGTGCCAGCAGTTTGGAAGGAGGCGGGGGGCAGGGTCCCGGAAACACCATATATTTT.